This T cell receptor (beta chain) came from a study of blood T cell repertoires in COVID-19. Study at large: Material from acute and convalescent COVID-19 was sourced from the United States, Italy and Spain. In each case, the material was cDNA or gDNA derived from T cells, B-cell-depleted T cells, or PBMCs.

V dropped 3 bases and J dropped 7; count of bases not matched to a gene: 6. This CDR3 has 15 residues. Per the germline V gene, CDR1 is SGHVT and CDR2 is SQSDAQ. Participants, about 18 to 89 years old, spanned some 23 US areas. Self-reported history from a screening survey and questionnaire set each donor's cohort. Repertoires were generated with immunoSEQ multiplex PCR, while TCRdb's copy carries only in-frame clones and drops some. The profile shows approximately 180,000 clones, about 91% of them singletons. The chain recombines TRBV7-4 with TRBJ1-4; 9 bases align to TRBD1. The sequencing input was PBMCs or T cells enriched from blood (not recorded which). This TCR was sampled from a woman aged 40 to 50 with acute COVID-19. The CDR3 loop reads CASSFGDRESEKLFF. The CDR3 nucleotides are TGTGCCAGCAGCTTTGGGGACAGGGAGAGTGAAAAACTGTTTTTT. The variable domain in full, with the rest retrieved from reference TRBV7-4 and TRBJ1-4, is GAGVSQSPRYKVAKRGRDVALRCDSISGHVTLYWYRQTLGQGSEVLTYSQSDAQRDKSGRPSGRFSAERPERSVSTLKIQRTEQGDSAVYLCASSFGDRESEKLFFGSGTQLSVL.